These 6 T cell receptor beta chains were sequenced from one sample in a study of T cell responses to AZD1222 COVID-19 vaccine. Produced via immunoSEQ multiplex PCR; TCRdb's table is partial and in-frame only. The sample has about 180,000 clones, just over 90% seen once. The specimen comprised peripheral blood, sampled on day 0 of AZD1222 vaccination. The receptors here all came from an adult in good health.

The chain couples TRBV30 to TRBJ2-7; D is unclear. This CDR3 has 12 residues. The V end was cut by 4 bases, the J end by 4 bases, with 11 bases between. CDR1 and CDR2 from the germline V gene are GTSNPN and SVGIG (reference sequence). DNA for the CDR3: TGTGCCTGGACTTCAGGTTCTTACGAGCAGTACTTC. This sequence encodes CAWTSGSYEQYF.

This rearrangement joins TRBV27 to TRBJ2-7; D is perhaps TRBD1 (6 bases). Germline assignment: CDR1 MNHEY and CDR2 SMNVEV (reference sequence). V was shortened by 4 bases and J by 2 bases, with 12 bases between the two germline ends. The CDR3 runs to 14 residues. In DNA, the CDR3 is TGTGCCAGCAGTTACGACAGGAGAACCTACGAGCAGTACTTC. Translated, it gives CASSYDRRTYEQYF.

In nucleotides, the CDR3 is TGCGCCAGCAGCCAACAGGAGGAGGAGCAGTTCTTC. Its translation is CASSQQEEEQFF. The chain has TRBV5-1 and TRBJ2-1; D might be TRBD1 or TRBD2, each matching 5 bases. Germline V lookup: CDR1 SGHRS, CDR2 YFSETQ. The ends were cut back, 4 bases at V and 10 bases at J, with 12 bases in the middle. The CDR3 totals 12 residues.

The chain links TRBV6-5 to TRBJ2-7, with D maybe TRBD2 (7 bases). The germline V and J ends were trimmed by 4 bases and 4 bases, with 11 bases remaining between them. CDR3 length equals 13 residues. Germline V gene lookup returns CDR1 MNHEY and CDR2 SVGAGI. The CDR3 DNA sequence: TGTGCCAGCAGTTCGGGGGGCAGTTACGAGCAGTACTTC. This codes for CASSSGGSYEQYF.

This chain's CDR3 is CASSQQRTVRGTEAFF. The CDR3 DNA reads as TGTGCCAGCAGCCAACAGCGGACAGTAAGGGGCACTGAAGCTTTCTTT. The rearrangement uses TRBV4-2 and TRBJ1-1; weak D call: TRBD1 (6 bases). The CDR3 loop spans 16 amino acids. Trimming cost V 2 bases and J 4 bases, with 17 bases left between them. Looked up from germline, CDR1 is LGHNA and CDR2 is YNFKEQ.

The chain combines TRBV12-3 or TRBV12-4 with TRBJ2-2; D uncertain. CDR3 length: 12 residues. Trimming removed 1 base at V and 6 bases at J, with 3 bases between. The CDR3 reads CASSLGSGELFF. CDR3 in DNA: TGTGCCAGCAGTTTAGGATCCGGGGAGCTGTTTTTT.